The clone carrying this TCR beta chain showed up just once. The antigen remains undetermined. Sample-barcoded 5' priming and a J-beta primer mix drove a second PCR of roughly 7 to 11 cycles. TCRdb re-analysed the 5' RACE reads in MiXCR, keeping a single row per CDR3 protein. The sample holds 850,000 to 1,300,000 distinct CDR3 sequences, more than 40% seen once. The record originates from a study of blood T cells in healthy people across ages. The CDR3 is 14 residues long. The ends were cut back, 0 bases at V and 0 bases at J, with 6 bases in the middle. The germline gives CDR1 DFQATT, CDR2 SNEGSKA (reference sequence). Study-wide findings and caveats: Strongly correlated with naive T cell percentage was TCR beta diversity.

The authors drew around 9.3 milliliters of peripheral blood from each donor. This TCR was sampled from a woman in her sixties in good health. The chain links TRBV20-1 to TRBJ1-5; D gene unclear. Sequencing was done on a sample of blood. The CDR3 here is CSARDQHSNQPQHF. CDR3 DNA: TGCAGTGCTAGAGATCAGCATAGCAATCAGCCCCAGCATTTT.